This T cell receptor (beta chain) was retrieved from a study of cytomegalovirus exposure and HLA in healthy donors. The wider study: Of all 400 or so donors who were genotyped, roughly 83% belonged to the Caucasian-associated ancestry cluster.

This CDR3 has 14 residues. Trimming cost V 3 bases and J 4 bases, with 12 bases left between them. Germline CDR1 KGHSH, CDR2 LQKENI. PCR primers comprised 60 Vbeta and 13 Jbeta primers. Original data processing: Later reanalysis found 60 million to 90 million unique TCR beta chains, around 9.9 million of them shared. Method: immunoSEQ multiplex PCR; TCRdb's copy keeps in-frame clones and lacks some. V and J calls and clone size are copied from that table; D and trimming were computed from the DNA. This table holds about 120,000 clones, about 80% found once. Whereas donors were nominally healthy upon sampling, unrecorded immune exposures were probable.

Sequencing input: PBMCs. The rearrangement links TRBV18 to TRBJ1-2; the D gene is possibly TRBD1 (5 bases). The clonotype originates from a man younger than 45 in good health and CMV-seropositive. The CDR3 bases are TGTGCCAGCTCACCGTCAGGGAGGGGCTATGGCTACACCTTC. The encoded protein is CASSPSGRGYGYTF.